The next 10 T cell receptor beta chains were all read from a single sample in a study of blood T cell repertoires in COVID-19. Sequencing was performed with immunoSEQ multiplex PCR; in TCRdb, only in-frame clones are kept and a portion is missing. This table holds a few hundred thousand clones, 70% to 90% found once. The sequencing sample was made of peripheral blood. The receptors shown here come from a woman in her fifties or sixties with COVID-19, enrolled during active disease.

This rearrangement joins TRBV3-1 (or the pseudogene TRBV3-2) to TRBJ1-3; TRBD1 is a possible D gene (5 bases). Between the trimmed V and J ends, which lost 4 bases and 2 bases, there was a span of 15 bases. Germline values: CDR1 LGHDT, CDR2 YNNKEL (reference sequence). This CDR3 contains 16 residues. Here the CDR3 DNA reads TGTGCCAGCAGCCTCCTTCCGGGGGTAGCTGGAAACACCATATATTTT. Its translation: CASSLLPGVAGNTIYF.

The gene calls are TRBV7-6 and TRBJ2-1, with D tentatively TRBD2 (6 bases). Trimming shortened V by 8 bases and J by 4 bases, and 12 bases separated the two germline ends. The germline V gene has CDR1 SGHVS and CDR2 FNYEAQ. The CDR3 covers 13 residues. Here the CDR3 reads CASGDFVYNEQFF. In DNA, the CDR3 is TGTGCCAGCGGGGACTTTGTATACAATGAGCAGTTCTTC. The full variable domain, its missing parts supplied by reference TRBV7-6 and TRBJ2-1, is GAGVSQSPRYKVTKRGQDVALRCDPISGHVSLYWYRQALGQGPEFLTYFNYEAQQDKSGLPNDRFSAERPEGSISTLTIQRTEQRDSAMYRCASGDFVYNEQFFGPGTRLTVL.

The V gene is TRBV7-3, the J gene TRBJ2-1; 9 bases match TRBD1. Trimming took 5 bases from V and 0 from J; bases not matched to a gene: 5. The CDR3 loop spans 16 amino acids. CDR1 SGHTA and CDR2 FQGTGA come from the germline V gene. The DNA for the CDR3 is TGTGCCAGCAGCCAGGACAGGGGACACTCCTACAATGAGCAGTTCTTC. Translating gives CASSQDRGHSYNEQFF.

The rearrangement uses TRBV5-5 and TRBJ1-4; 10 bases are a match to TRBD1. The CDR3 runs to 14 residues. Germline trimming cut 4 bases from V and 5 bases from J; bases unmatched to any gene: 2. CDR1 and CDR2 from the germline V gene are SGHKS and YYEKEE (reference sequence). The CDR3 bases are TGTGCCAGCAGCCGGGACAGGGGCAATGAAAAACTGTTTTTT. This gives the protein CASSRDRGNEKLFF.

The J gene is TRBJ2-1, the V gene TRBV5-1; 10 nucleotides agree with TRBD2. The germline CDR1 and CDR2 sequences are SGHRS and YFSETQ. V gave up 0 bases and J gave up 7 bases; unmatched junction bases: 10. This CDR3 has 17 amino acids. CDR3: CASSLVPPSGGANEQFF. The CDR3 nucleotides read TGCGCCAGCAGCTTGGTCCCGCCCAGCGGGGGGGCTAATGAGCAGTTCTTC.

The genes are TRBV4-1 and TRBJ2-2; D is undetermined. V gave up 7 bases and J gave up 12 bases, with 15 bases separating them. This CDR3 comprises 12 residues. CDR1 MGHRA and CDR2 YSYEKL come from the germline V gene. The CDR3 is CASTGMGVQLFF. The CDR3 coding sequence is TGCGCCAGCACTGGCATGGGCGTGCAGCTGTTTTTT.

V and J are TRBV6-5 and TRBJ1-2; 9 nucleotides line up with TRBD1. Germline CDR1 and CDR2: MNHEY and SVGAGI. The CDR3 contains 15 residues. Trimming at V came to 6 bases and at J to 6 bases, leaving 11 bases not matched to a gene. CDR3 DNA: TGTGCCAGCAGCAACGGCGGGGGACAGGGTGATGGCTACACCTTC. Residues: CASSNGGGQGDGYTF.

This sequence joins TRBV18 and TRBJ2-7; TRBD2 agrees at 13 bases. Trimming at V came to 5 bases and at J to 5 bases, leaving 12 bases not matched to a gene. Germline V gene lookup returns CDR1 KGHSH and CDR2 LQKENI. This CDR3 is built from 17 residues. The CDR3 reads CASSSTSGGALVHEQYF. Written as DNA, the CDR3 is TGTGCCAGCTCATCTACTAGCGGGGGGGCCCTGGTCCACGAGCAGTACTTC.

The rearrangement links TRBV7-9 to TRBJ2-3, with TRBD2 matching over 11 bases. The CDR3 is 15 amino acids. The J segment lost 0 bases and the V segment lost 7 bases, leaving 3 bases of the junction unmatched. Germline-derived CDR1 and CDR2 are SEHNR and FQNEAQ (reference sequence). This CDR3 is CASTRLAGSTDTQYF. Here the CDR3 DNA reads TGTGCCAGCACCAGACTAGCGGGGAGCACAGATACGCAGTATTTT.

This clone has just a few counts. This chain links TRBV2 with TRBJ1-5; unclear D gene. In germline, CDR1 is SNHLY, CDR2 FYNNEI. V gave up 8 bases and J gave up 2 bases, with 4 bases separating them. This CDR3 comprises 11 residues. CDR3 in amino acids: CASGGNQPQHF. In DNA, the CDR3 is TGTGCCAGCGGAGGCAATCAGCCCCAGCATTTT.